The 13 T cell receptor beta chains below come from one sample, sequenced in a study of blood T cell repertoires in COVID-19. Produced via immunoSEQ multiplex PCR; TCRdb's table is partial and in-frame only. In the table there are roughly 230,000 clones, approximately 83% of which are singletons. The sample consisted of peripheral blood. Source of these receptors: a human donor in a cohort sampled during active COVID-19.

The gene calls are TRBV3-1 (or the pseudogene TRBV3-2) and TRBJ2-2, with 10 positions matching TRBD2. Trimming removed 2 bases from V and 4 bases from J; junction bases left unmatched: 7. Germline V CDR1 and CDR2: LGHDT, YNNKEL (reference sequence). CDR3 length: 17 residues. The DNA for the CDR3 is TGTGCCAGCAGCCAATGGTTAGCGGGAGGCAGCACCGGGGAGCTGTTTTTT. This encodes CASSQWLAGGSTGELFF.

The chain employs TRBV4-2 and TRBJ2-1; D remains ambiguous. Trimming shortened V by 4 bases and J by 7 bases, and 14 bases separated the two germline ends. Germline CDR1 LGHNA, CDR2 YNFKEQ. The length of the CDR3 is 14 residues. This CDR3 reads CASSPGLWRNEQFF. Here the CDR3 DNA reads TGTGCCAGCAGCCCGGGTTTGTGGCGGAATGAGCAGTTCTTC.

This chain links TRBV5-6 with TRBJ2-5, with D possibly TRBD1 on 5 matching bases. This CDR3 contains 15 residues. The V gene's germline CDR1 is SGHDT and CDR2 YYEEEE. Trimming shortened V by 2 bases and J by 7 bases, and 18 bases separated the two germline ends. CDR3 bases: TGTGCCAGCAGCTTCTACCAGGGTAATTTAGGGACCCAGTACTTC. Translated: CASSFYQGNLGTQYF.

This clone has more than one count but fewer than ten. The CDR3 region has the DNA TGCGCCAGCAGCTTGGCACAGGGCAGCGATGGCTACACCTTC. It translates to CASSLAQGSDGYTF. The chain couples TRBV5-1 to TRBJ1-2; a possible D gene is TRBD1 (6 bases). CDR1 is SGHRS and CDR2 is YFSETQ in the germline V gene. V was trimmed by 0 bases and J by 6 bases, leaving 12 bases between them. The CDR3 contains 14 residues.

The chain couples TRBV7-8 to TRBJ1-1; D is ambiguous. Germline values: CDR1 SGHVS, CDR2 FQNEAQ. V was cut by 5 bases and J by 1 base, with 11 bases left in between. This CDR3 comprises 14 residues. The chain's CDR3 is CASSPLEGNTEAFF. CDR3 nucleotides: TGTGCCAGCAGCCCCCTCGAGGGGAACACTGAAGCTTTCTTT.

The V gene is TRBV5-1, the J gene TRBJ2-3; 10 bases agree with TRBD1. The V gene's germline CDR1 is SGHRS and CDR2 YFSETQ. After removal of 0 bases from V and 5 bases from J, the junction contained 9 bases not matched to a gene. The CDR3 runs 17 residues. The chain's CDR3 is CASSLGFRTGGRDTQYF. In DNA, the CDR3 is TGCGCCAGCAGCTTGGGATTCCGGACAGGGGGGCGAGATACGCAGTATTTT. Filled out from reference TRBV5-1 and TRBJ2-3, the complete variable domain reads KAGVTQTPRYLIKTRGQQVTLSCSPISGHRSVSWYQQTPGQGLQFLFEYFSETQRNKGNFPGRFSGRQFSNSRSEMNVSTLELGDSALYLCASSLGFRTGGRDTQYFGPGTRLTVL.

Of note for this clone: One end of the junction is discordant with germline, which a read error may explain. V gene TRBV7-7 combines with J gene TRBJ2-1, with 9 bases matching TRBD2. Germline assignment: CDR1 SSHAT and CDR2 FNYEAQ (reference sequence). This CDR3 comprises 15 residues. The CDR3 sequence: CASSFTLAGKNEQFF. CDR3 DNA: TGTGCTAGCAGCTTCACACTAGCGGGTAAAAATGAGCAGTTCTTC. The full variable domain, with the rest looked up from reference TRBV7-7 and TRBJ2-1, is GAGVSQSPRYKVTKRGQDVTLRCDPISSHATLYWYQQALGQGPEFLTYFNYEAQPDKSGLPSDRFSAERPEGSISTLTIQRTEQRDSAMYRCASSFTLAGKNEQFFGPGTRLTVL.

This chain joins TRBV6-5 and TRBJ1-6; 10 nucleotides align to TRBD1. V was clipped by 6 bases and J by 8 bases; unmatched bases: 4. CDR1 is MNHEY and CDR2 is SVGAGI in the germline V gene. This CDR3 has 14 residues. This CDR3 reads CASSSTGGDSPLHF. CDR3 coding DNA: TGTGCCAGCAGCTCGACAGGGGGCGATTCACCCCTCCACTTT.

The chain recombines TRBV5-4 with TRBJ2-4, with D perhaps TRBD1 (6 bases). CDR1 is SGHNT and CDR2 is YYREEE in the germline V gene (reference sequence). V gave up 3 bases and J gave up 5 bases, with 9 bases separating them. The CDR3 has 13 amino acids. For the CDR3, the DNA is TGTGCCAGCAGCTCGGACAGCCAAAACATTCAGTACTTC. It specifies CASSSDSQNIQYF.

V usage is TRBV18 and J usage is TRBJ1-4, with D possibly being TRBD1 (5 bases). Between the trimmed V and J ends, which lost 4 bases and 5 bases, there was a span of 11 bases. Germline CDR1 KGHSH, CDR2 LQKENI. The CDR3 is made up of 14 amino acids. The CDR3, as DNA: TGTGCCAGCTCACTCAGGGCCCCCAATGAAAAACTGTTTTTT. Translating it yields CASSLRAPNEKLFF. Supplemented by reference TRBV18 and TRBJ1-4, the full variable domain reads NAGVMQNPRHLVRRRGQEARLRCSPMKGHSHVYWYRQLPEEGLKFMVYLQKENIIDESGMPKERFSAEFPKEGPSILRIQQVVRGDSAAYFCASSLRAPNEKLFFGSGTQLSVL.

This clone has a handful of counts. The rearrangement joins TRBV7-2 to TRBJ2-2; 9 nucleotides match TRBD2. The CDR3 is 16 residues long. CDR1 and CDR2 (germline): SGHTA, FQGNSA. Trimming at V came to 3 bases and at J to 5 bases, leaving 7 bases not matched to a gene. The CDR3 loop reads CASSFQAGGRTGELFF. The DNA for the CDR3 is TGTGCCAGCAGCTTCCAAGCGGGGGGAAGGACCGGGGAGCTGTTTTTT.

The rearrangement links TRBV19 to TRBJ2-2, with a tentative D call TRBD2 (6 bases). Germline CDR1 and CDR2: LNHDA and SQIVND (reference sequence). The V gene lost 8 bases and the J gene lost 4 bases, with 14 bases spanning the gap. The CDR3 covers 14 residues. The CDR3 nucleotides are TGTGCCAGTGACGGAGGCGGGACCACCGGGGAGCTGTTTTTT. It translates to CASDGGGTTGELFF.

The rearrangement uses TRBV7-2 and TRBJ2-2, with no clear D. The germline V gene has CDR1 SGHTA and CDR2 FQGNSA. The V end was cut by 2 bases, the J end by 1 base, with 11 bases between. The CDR3 sequence is 16 residues long. The DNA of the CDR3 is TGTGCCAGCAGCTTATGGGCAACTGGGAACACCGGGGAGCTGTTTTTT. The encoded protein is CASSLWATGNTGELFF.